The rows below give T cell receptor beta chains drawn from one sample of a study of PD-L1 blockade in urothelial cancer. The table came from immunoSEQ multiplex PCR; TCRdb's copy has only in-frame clones and leaves some out. The sample yields just over 20,000 clones, around 88% seen once. The specimen comprised PBMCs, sampled around atezolizumab (anti-PD-L1) treatment. All receptors come from a man between 50 and 59 years old with urothelial cancer. Both conserved end residues are part of each CDR3. D genes are given only for firm matches. A clone size is listed for some rows: how often the clone was seen (once, few, many), or a class if it is expanded.

clone_size	d_call	j_call	v_call	cdr3_nt	cdr3_aa
NA	NA	TRBJ1-2	TRBV6-6	TGTGCCAGCATCAGAGGGCAGTGGTATGGCTACACCTTC	CASIRGQWYGYTF
NA	NA	TRBJ2-1	TRBV2	TGTGCCAGCAGGCCCCTGCGGGGGCCTTACAATGAGCAGTTCTTC	CASRPLRGPYNEQFF
NA	NA	TRBJ1-6	TRBV5-1	TGCGCCAGCACGAATTCAGGGTTTGATTCACCCCTCCACTTT	CASTNSGFDSPLHF
NA	TRBD2	TRBJ2-2	TRBV5-1	TGCGCCAGCAGCTTGGTAGCGGGGGGCACCGGGGAGCTGTTTTTT	CASSLVAGGTGELFF
once	TRBD1	TRBJ2-5	TRBV2	TGTGCCAGCAGTGAAGAAACGACAGGGGGCGGTGAGACCCAGTACTTC	CASSEETTGGGETQYF
NA	NA	TRBJ1-5	TRBV25-1	TGTGCCAGCAGTGAATCGGGGGGTCAAAATCAGCCCCAGCATTTT	CASSESGGQNQPQHF
NA	NA	TRBJ1-3	TRBV18	TGTGCCAGCTCACCAGAGATAACCTACTCTGGAAACACCATATATTTT	CASSPEITYSGNTIYF
NA	TRBD2	TRBJ2-7	TRBV28	TGTGCCAGCAGCAAAGGACTAGCGAAGACCTACGAGCAGTACTTC	CASSKGLAKTYEQYF
NA	TRBD1	TRBJ1-5	TRBV6-1	TGTGCCGGCAGTGCCGGGACAGGGGGTCAGCCCCAGCATTTT	CAGSAGTGGQPQHF
once	NA	TRBJ2-3	TRBV19	TGTGCCAGTAGTATAACAGGATTAGATACGCAGTATTTT	CASSITGLDTQYF